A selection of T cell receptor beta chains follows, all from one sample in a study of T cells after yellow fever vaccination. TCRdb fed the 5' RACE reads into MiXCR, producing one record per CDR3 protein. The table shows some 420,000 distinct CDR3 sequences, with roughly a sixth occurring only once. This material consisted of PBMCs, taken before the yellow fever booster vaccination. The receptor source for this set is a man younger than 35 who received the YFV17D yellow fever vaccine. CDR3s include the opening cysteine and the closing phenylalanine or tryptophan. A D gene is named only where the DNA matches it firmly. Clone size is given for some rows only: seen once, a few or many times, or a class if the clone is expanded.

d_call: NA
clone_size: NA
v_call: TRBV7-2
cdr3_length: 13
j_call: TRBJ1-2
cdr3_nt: TGTGCCAGCAGCTTAGTCCGTAACTATGGCTACACCTTC
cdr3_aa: CASSLVRNYGYTF

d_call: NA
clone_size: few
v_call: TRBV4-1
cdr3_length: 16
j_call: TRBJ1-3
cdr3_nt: TGCGCCAGCAGCAGACCGGCCGGCGAGCGTGGAAACACCATATATTTT
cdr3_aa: CASSRPAGERGNTIYF

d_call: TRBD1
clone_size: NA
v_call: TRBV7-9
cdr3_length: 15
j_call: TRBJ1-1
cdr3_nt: TGTGCCAGCAGCAAGGGGGGACAGAGGAACACTGAAGCTTTCTTT
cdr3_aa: CASSKGGQRNTEAFF

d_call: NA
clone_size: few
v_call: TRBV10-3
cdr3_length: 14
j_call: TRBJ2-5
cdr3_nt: TGTGCCATCAGTGAGCAGAGCGCCCAAGAGACCCAGTACTTC
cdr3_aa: CAISEQSAQETQYF

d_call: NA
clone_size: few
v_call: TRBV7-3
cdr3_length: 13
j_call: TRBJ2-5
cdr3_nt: TGTGCCAGCAGCTTACGATCCCAAGAGACCCAGTACTTC
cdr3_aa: CASSLRSQETQYF

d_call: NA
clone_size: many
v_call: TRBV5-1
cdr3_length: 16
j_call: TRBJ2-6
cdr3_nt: TGCGCCAGCAGCACCACCTCGGGGGCTGGGGCCAACGTCCTGACTTTC
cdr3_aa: CASSTTSGAGANVLTF

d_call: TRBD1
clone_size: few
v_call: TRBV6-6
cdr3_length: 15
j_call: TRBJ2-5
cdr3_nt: TGTGCCAGCAGTTATGCAGACAGGGGGCAAGAGACCCAGTACTTC
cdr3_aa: CASSYADRGQETQYF

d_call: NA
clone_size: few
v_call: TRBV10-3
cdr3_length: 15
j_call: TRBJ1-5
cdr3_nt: TGTGCCATCAGTACGGACCAGGACCGAGATCAGCCCCAGCATTTT
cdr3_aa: CAISTDQDRDQPQHF

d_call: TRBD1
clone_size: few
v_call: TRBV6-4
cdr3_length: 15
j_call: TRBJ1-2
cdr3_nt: TGTGCCAGCAGTGCGGGACAGGGGAAAAACTATGGCTACACCTTC
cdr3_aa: CASSAGQGKNYGYTF

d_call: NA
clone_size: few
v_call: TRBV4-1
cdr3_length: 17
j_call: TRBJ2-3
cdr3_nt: TGCGCCAGCAGCCAAGATCATTTGGGGGGCATGGTAGATACGCAGTATTTT
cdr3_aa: CASSQDHLGGMVDTQYF

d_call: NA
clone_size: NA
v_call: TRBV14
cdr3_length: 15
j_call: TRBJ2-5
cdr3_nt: TGTGCCAGCAGCCAAGAGAACGGAGTCCAAGAGACCCAGTACTTC
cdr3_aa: CASSQENGVQETQYF

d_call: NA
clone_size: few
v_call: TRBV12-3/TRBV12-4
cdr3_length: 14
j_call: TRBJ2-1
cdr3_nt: TGTGCCAGCGCTCGGGGACTGGACCCGAATGAGCAGTTCTTC
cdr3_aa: CASARGLDPNEQFF

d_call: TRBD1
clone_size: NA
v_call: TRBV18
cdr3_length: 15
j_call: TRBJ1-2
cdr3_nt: TGTGCCAGCTCACCACTGACAGGGCGAGGCTATGGCTACACCTTC
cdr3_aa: CASSPLTGRGYGYTF

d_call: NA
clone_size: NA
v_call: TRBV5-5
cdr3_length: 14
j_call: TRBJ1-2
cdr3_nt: TGTGCCAGCAGCTTGGTCATGGGAGGGAATGGCTACACCTTC
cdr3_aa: CASSLVMGGNGYTF

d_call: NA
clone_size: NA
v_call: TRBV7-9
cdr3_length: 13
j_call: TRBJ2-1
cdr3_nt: TGTGCCACCCTGGGGGGGGGGGCAGGAGAGCAGTTCTTC
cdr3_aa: CATLGGGAGEQFF

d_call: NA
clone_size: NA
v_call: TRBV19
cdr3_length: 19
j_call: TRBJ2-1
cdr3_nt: TGTGCCAGTAGTACAGACCCTCGCCTAGACGGGCGGGGCTACAATGAGCAGTTCTTC
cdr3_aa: CASSTDPRLDGRGYNEQFF

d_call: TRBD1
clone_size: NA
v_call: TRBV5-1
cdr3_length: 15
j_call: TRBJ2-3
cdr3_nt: TGCGCCAGCAGCTACGGGACAGGGGGCGAAGATACGCAGTATTTT
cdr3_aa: CASSYGTGGEDTQYF

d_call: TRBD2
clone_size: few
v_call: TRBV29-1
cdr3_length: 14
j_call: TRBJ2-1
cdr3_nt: TGCAGCGTTGTCCTAGCGGGGATTTACAATGAGCAGTTCTTC
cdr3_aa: CSVVLAGIYNEQFF

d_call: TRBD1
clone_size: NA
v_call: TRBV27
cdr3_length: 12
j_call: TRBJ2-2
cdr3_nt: TGTGCCAGCAGTCTCGGACAGGGAGCGCTGTTTTTT
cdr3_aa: CASSLGQGALFF

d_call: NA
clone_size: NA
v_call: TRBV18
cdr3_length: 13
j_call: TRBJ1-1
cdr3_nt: TGTGCCAGCTCAGACAGTTACTATAAGGGAGCTTTCTTT
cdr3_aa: CASSDSYYKGAFF

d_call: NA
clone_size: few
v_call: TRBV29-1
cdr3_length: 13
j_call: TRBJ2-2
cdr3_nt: TGCAGCGCCGAGGGAGCGCTTACCGGGGAGCTGTTTTTT
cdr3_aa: CSAEGALTGELFF

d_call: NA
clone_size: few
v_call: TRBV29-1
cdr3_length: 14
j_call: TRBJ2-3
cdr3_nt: TGCAGCGTCCGAGTGGGGGGGGCCACAGATACGCAGTATTTT
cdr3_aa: CSVRVGGATDTQYF

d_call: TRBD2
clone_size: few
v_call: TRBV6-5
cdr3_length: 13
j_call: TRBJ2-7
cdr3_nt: TGTGCCAGCAGTTACGGGGGGGTCTACGAGCAGTACTTC
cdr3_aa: CASSYGGVYEQYF

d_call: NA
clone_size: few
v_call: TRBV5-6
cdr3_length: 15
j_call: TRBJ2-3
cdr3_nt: TGTGCCAGCAGCTATCCAGGGGTATATCCAGATACGCAGTATTTT
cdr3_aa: CASSYPGVYPDTQYF

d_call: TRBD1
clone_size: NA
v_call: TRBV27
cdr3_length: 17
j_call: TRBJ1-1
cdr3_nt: TGTGCCAGCAGTTTATCGTCGGGACAGGTGCGGTCCACTGAAGCTTTCTTT
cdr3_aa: CASSLSSGQVRSTEAFF

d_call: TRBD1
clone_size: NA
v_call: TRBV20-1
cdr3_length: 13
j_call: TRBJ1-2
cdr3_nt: TGCAGTGCGACCGGGACAGCTAATAGTGGCTACACCTTC
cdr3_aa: CSATGTANSGYTF

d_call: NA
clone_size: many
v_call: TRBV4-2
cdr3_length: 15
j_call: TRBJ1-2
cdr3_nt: TGTGCCAGCAGCCAAGATCGATCAGATAACTATGGCTACACCTTC
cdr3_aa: CASSQDRSDNYGYTF

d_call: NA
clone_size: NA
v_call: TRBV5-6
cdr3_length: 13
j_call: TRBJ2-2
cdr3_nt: TGTGCCACCGGAGGACGCTCAGGGAGGGAGCTGTTTTTT
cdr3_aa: CATGGRSGRELFF

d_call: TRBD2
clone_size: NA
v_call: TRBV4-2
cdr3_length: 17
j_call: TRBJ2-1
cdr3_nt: TGTGCCAGCAGCCTCCGGGTAGCGGGCGGGGGGGAAAATGAGCAGTTCTTC
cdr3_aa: CASSLRVAGGGENEQFF

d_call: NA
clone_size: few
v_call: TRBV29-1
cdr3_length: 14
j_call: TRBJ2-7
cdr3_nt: TGCAGCGTTGAAGTAGACTTCCCCCCGGACGAGCAGTACTTC
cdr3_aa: CSVEVDFPPDEQYF

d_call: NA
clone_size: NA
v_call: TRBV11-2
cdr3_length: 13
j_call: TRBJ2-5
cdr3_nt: TGTGCCAGCAGCATGGGACTCCAAGAGACCCAGTACTTC
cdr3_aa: CASSMGLQETQYF

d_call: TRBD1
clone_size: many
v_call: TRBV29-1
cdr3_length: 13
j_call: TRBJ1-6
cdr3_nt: TGCAGCGTGGGCCGGGACAGGGATTCACCCCTCCACTTT
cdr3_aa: CSVGRDRDSPLHF

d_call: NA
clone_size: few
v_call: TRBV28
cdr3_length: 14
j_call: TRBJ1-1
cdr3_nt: TGTGCCAGCAGTGGGCAGGTCCAAGTCACTGAAGCTTTCTTT
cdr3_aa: CASSGQVQVTEAFF

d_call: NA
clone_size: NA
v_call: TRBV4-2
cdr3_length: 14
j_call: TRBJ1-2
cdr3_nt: TGTGCCAGCAGCCGACGGCCCAGTAACTATGGCTACACCTTC
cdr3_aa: CASSRRPSNYGYTF

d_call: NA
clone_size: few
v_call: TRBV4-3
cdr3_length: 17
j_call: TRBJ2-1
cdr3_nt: TGCGCCAGCAGCCAAGAGAGGCGCCTAGCGTTTAACAATGAGCAGTTCTTC
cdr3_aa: CASSQERRLAFNNEQFF

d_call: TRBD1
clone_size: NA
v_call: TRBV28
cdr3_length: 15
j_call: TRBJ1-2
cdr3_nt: TGTGCCAGCAGTGAACAGGGGGCGTCAAACTATGGCTACACCTTC
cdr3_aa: CASSEQGASNYGYTF

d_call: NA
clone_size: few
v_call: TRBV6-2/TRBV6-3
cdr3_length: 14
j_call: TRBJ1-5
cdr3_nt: TGTGCCAGCACCTTGGGGCATACGTATCAGCCCCAGCATTTT
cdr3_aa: CASTLGHTYQPQHF

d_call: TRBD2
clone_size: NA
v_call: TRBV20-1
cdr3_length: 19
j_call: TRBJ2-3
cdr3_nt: TGCAGTGCTAGAGCGGCACTATCCGGGGGGAGGGTCTGGCCAGATACGCAGTATTTT
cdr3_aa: CSARAALSGGRVWPDTQYF

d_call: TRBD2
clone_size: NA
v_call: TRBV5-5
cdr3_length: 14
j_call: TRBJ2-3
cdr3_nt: TGTGCCAGCAGCTTGTTTGCTCGGGGGGGCAGGGAGTATTTT
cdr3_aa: CASSLFARGGREYF

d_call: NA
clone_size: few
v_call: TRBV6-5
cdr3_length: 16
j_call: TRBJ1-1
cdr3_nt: TGTGCCAGCAGTTACTCGCCGACTGCGGTGTACACTGAAGCTTTCTTT
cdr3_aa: CASSYSPTAVYTEAFF

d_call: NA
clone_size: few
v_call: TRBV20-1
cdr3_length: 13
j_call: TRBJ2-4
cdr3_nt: TGCAGTGCTAGAGCGGGGCGACAAAACATTCAGTACTTC
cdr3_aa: CSARAGRQNIQYF

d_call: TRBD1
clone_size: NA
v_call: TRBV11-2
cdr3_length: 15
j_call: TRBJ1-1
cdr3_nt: TGTGCCAGCAGCTTAGTACAGGGGACGAACACTGAAGCTTTCTTT
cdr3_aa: CASSLVQGTNTEAFF

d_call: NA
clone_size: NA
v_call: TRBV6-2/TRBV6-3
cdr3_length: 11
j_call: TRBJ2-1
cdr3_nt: TGTGCCAGCAGGGAACAGGGACGGCAGTTCTTC
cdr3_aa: CASREQGRQFF

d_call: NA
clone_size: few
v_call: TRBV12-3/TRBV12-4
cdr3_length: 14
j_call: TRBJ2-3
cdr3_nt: TGTGCCAGCAGCTTCGTCGTGAGCACAGATACGCAGTATTTT
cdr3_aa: CASSFVVSTDTQYF

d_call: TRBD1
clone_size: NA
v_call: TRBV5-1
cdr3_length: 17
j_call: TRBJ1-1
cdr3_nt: TGCGCCAGCTCTGGGGTGATCGGGACAGGATTGAACACTGAAGCTTTCTTT
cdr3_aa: CASSGVIGTGLNTEAFF

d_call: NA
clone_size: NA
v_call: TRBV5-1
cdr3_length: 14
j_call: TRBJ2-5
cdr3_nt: TGCGCCAGCAGCTTGCTGTGGGGCCAAGAGACCCAGTACTTC
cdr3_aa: CASSLLWGQETQYF

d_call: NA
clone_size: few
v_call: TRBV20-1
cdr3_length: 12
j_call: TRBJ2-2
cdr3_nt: TGCAGTGCTAGAGCAGGTGGAGGGGAGCTGTTTTTT
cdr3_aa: CSARAGGGELFF

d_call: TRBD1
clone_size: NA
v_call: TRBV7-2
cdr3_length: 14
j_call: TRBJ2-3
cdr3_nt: TGTGCCAGCAGCTACCGGGACAGAACAGATACGCAGTATTTT
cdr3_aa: CASSYRDRTDTQYF

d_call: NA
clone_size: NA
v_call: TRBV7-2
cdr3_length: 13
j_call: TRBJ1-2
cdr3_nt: TGTGCCAGCAGCTTAGATGCAGATTATGGCTACACCTTC
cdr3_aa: CASSLDADYGYTF

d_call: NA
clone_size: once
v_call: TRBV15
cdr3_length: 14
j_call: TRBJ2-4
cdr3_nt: TGTGCCACCAGCAGCGGCAGGGACAAAAACATTCAGTACTTC
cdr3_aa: CATSSGRDKNIQYF

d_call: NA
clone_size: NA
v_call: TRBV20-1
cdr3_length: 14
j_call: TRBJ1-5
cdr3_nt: TGCAGTGCTAGAGATGGTTGGGGCCTCGAGCCCCAGCATTTT
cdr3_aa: CSARDGWGLEPQHF